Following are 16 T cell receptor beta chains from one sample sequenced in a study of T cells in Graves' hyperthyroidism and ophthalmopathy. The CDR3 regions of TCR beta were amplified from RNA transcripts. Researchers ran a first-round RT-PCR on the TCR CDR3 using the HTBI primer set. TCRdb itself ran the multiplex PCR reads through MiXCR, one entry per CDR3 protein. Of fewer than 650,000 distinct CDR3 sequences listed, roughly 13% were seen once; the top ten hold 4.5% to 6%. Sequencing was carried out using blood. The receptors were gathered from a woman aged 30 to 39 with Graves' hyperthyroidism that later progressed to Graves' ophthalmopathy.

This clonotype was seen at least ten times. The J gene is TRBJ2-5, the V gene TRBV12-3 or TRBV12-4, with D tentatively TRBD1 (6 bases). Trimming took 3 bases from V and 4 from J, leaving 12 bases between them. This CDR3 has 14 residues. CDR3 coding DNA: TGTGCCAGCAGTTTTCGGCTAGGGGGAGAGACCCAGTACTTC. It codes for CASSFRLGGETQYF.

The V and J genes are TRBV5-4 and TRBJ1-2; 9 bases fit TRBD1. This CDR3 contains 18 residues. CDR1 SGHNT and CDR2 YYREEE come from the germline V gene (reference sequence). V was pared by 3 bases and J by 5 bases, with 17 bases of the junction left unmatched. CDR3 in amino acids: CASSSGESGTGWPYGYTF. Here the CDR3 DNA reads TGTGCCAGCAGCTCCGGAGAGAGCGGGACAGGGTGGCCATATGGCTACACCTTC.

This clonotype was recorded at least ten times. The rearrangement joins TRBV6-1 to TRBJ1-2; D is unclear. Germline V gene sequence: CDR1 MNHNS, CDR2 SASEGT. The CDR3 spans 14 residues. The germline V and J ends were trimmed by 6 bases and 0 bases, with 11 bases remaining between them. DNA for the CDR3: TGTGCCAGCAGCCCGCAGCTAGCTAACTATGGCTACACCTTC. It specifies CASSPQLANYGYTF.

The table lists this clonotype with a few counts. CDR3 amino acids: CASSQDPGQGNTIYF. The CDR3 DNA follows: TGTGCCAGCAGCCAAGATCCGGGACAGGGAAACACCATATATTTT. The chain links TRBV7-3 to TRBJ1-3; 7 bases are a match to TRBD1. Trimming at V came to 5 bases and at J to 4 bases, leaving 8 bases not matched to a gene. The CDR3 covers 15 residues. Germline V lookup: CDR1 SGHTA, CDR2 FQGTGA.

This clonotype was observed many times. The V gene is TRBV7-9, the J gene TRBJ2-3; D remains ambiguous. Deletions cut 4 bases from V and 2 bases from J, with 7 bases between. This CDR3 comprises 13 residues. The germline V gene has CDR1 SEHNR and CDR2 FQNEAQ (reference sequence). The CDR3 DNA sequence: TGTGCCAGCAGCTCGACCTACACAGATACGCAGTATTTT. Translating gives CASSSTYTDTQYF. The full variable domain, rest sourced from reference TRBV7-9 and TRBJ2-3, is DTGVSQNPRHKITKRGQNVTFRCDPISEHNRLYWYRQTLGQGPEFLTYFQNEAQLEKSRLLSDRFSAERPKGSFSTLEIQRTEQGDSAMYLCASSSTYTDTQYFGPGTRLTVL.

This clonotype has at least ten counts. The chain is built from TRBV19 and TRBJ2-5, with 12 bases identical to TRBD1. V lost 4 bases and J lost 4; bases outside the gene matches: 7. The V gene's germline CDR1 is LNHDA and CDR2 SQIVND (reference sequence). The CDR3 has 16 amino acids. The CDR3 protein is CASSSAGQGARETQYF. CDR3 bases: TGTGCCAGTAGTAGTGCGGGACAGGGGGCTCGAGAGACCCAGTACTTC.

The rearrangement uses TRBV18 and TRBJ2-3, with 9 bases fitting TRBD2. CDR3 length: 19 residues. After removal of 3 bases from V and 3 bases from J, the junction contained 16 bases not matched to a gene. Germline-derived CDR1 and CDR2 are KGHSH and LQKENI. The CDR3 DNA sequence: TGTGCCAGCTCACCCCTGAATTTGGTTAGCGGGAGTCTGACAGATACGCAGTATTTT. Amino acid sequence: CASSPLNLVSGSLTDTQYF.

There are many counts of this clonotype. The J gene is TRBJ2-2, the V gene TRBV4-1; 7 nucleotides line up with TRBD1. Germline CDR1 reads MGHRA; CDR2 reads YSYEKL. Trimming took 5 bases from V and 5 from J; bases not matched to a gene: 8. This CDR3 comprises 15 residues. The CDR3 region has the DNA TGCGCCAGCAGCTCACAGGGGTCTTATACCGGGGAGCTGTTTTTT. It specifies CASSSQGSYTGELFF.

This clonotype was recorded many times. This CDR3 is CASSRLGNEKLFF. DNA of the CDR3: TGTGCCAGCAGTCGACTTGGCAATGAAAAACTGTTTTTT. The chain combines TRBV27 with TRBJ1-4; D is unresolved. The CDR3 runs 13 residues. Germline V gene sequence: CDR1 MNHEY, CDR2 SMNVEV (reference sequence). V lost 5 bases, J lost 5 bases, and 9 bases lay in between.

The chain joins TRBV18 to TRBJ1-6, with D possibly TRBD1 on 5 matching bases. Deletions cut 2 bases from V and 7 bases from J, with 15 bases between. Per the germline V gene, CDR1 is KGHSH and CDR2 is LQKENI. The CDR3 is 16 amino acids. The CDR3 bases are TGTGCCAGCTCACCATTAGGCCAGGGTGGGAATTCACCCCTCCACTTT. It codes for CASSPLGQGGNSPLHF.

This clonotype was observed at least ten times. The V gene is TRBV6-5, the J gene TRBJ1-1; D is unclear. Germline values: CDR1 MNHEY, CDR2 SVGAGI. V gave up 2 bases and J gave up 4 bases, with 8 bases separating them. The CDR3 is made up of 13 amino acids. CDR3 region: CASSYLGGTEAFF. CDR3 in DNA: TGTGCCAGCAGTTACCTGGGAGGCACTGAAGCTTTCTTT.

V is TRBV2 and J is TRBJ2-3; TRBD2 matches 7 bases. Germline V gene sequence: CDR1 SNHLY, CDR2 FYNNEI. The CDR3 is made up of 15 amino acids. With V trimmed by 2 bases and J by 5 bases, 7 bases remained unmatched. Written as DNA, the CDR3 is TGTGCCAGCAGTGAAAAGGTCTTAGCGGGAGATACGCAGTATTTT. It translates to CASSEKVLAGDTQYF.

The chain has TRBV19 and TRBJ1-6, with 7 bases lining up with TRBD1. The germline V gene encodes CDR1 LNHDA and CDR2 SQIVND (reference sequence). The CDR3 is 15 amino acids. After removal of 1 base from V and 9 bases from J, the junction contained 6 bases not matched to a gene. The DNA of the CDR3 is TGTGCCAGTAGTATAGTACCGGACAGGACTTCACCCCTCCACTTT. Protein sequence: CASSIVPDRTSPLHF.

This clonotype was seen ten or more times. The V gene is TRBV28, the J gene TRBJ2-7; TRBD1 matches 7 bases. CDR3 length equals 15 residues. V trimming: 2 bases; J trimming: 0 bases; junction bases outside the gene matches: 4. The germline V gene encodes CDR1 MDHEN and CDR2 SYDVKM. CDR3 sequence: CASSLEGAISYEQYF. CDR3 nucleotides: TGTGCCAGCAGTTTAGAGGGGGCGATCTCCTACGAGCAGTACTTC.

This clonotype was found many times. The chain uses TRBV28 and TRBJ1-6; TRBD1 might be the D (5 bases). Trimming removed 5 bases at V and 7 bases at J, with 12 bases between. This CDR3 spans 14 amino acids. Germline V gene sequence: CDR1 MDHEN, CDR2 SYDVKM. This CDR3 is CASSQGIWNSPLHF. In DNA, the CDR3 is TGTGCCAGCAGTCAGGGAATTTGGAATTCACCCCTCCACTTT.

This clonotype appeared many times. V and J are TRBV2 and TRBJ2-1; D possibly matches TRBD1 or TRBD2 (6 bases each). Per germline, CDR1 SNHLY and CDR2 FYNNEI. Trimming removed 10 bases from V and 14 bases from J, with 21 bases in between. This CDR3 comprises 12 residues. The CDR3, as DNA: TGTGCCACCGCGACAGGACTTACGGGGGAGTTCTTC. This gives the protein CATATGLTGEFF.